The entry below describes one T cell receptor beta chain. Its antigen is unidentified. The table came from immunoSEQ multiplex PCR; TCRdb's copy has only in-frame clones and leaves some out. The sample records approximately 23,000 clones, approximately 90% being singletons. This specimen comes from a study of PD-1 blockade in classical Hodgkin lymphoma. Time point of the sample: newly diagnosed, previously untreated cHL patient sample. Investigators isolated CD4+ T cells from thawed PBMCs through magnetic negative selection. Comparison used PBMCs from newly diagnosed, untreated classical Hodgkin lymphoma. Study-wide findings and caveats: The origin of the repertoire differences remains undefined, with disease activity or prior therapy as possible causes. It was reported that newly diagnosed patients had less baseline TCR diversity than healthy donors.

Losses at the gene ends were 0 bases for V and 4 bases for J; bases not matched to a gene: 6. This CDR3 is built from 16 residues. Germline V lookup: CDR1 SGHNT, CDR2 YYREEE (reference sequence). The sample consisted of CD4+ T cells from blood. The TCR was taken from a human donor with classical Hodgkin lymphoma. This chain joins TRBV5-4 and TRBJ2-3; 9 bases are shared with TRBD2. The CDR3: CASSLGSGGLADTQYF. CDR3 sequence (DNA): TGTGCCAGCAGCTTGGGTAGCGGGGGACTCGCAGATACGCAGTATTTT.